This T cell receptor (beta chain) was recorded in a study of blood T cell repertoires in COVID-19. In assigning cohorts, the study relied on participant-reported clinical history. Exposed participants came across a COVID-19 case within 2 weeks before study entry. As processed by the authors: Counts of nucleated cells, estimated from reference gene primer amplification, were obtained. Sequencing was performed with immunoSEQ multiplex PCR; in TCRdb, only in-frame clones are kept and a portion is missing. The V and J calls and clone size are taken from that table; D and trimming were inferred from the DNA. The data show about 350,000 clones, about nine tenths seen once. Sequenced input: PBMCs or T cells enriched from blood (not recorded which). The source is a woman younger than 45 who had been exposed to COVID-19.

The chain's CDR3 is CASRSGTGGLAYNEQFF. As DNA, the CDR3 is TGTGCCAGCAGGTCCGGGACAGGGGGTTTGGCCTACAATGAGCAGTTCTTC. V gene TRBV28 combines with J gene TRBJ2-1; 11 nucleotides agree with TRBD1. The CDR3 extends over 17 amino acids. The germline V gene encodes CDR1 MDHEN and CDR2 SYDVKM. Unmatched junction bases numbered 9, after V lost 6 bases and J lost 2 bases.